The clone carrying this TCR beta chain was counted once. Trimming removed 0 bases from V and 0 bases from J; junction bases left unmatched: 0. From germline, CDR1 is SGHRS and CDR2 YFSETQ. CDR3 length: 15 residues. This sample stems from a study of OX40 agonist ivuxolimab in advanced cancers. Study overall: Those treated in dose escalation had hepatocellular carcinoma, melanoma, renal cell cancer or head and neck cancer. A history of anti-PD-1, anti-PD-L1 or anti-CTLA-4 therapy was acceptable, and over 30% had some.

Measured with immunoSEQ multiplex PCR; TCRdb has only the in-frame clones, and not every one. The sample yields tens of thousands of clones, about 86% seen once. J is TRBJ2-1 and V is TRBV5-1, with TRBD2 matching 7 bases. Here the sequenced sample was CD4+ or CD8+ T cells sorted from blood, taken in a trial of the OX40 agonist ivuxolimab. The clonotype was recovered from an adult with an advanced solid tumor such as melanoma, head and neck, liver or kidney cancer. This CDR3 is CASSLGGGSYNEQFF. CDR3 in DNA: TGCGCCAGCAGCTTGGGCGGGGGCTCCTACAATGAGCAGTTCTTC.